This T cell receptor beta chain came from a study of T cell clonotyping in hematopoietic cell transplantation. The assay was immunoSEQ multiplex PCR, and TCRdb's table has in-frame clones only and misses some. The data hold roughly 13,000 clones, with around 90% observed a single time. Germline CDR1 reads SQVTM; CDR2 reads ANQGSEA. This CDR3 spans 13 amino acids. The trim removed 7 bases at V and 4 bases at J, leaving 9 bases unmatched. With respect to this clone: Its antigen remains unidentified.

Study-wide results and caveats: Pathologically expanded recipient clonotypes increased progressively from day 30 to day 180 as diversity fell.

This receptor was identified in a man aged 25-45 years in good health. Some clones in this sample may be carry-over from other donors' samples. Sequencing was done on a sample of peripheral blood mononuclear cells. The chain employs TRBV29-1 and TRBJ1-2; 7 bases line up with TRBD1. The CDR3, as DNA: TGCAGCGGATGGGACAGCGGATCCTATGGCTACACCTTC. Protein product: CSGWDSGSYGYTF.